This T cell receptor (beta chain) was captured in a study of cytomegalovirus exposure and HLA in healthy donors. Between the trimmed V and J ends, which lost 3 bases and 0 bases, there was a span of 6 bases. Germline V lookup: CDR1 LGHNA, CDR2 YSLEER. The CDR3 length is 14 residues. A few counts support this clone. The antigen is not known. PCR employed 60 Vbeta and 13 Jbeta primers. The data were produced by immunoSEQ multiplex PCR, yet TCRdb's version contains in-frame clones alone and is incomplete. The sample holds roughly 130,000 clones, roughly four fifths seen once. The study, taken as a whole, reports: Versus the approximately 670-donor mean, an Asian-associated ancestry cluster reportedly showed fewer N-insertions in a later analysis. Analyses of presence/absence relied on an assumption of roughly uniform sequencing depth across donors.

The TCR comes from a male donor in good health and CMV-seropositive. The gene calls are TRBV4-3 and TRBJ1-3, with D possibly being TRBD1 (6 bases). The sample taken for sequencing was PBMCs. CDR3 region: CASSQTGSGNTIYF. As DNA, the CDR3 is TGCGCCAGCAGCCAGACAGGCTCTGGAAACACCATATATTTT.